This TCR beta chain was captured in a study of blood T cells in healthy people across ages. This clonotype occurred many times. CDR3 length: 12 amino acids. CDR1 is WSHSY and CDR2 is SAAADI in the germline V gene. Together with a sample-barcoded 5' primer, a J-beta primer mix was included in a second PCR lasting about 6 to 12 cycles. TCRdb reanalysed the 5' RACE reads using MiXCR and keeps one entry per CDR3 protein. The sample has just under 550,000 distinct CDR3 sequences; less than 25% are singletons. These same data were also listed under a study on T cells of mothers and their children. That publication notes: Each child contributed millions of TCR beta CDR3 reads, while each mother contributed over 9.5 million. The study found thymic selection shapes TCR recombination output similarly in related and unrelated pairs. Related mother-child pairs shared slightly more overlap than unrelated pairs, but the difference was non-significant.

The V gene is TRBV10-2, the J gene TRBJ2-5, with D maybe TRBD2 (5 bases). Gene TRBJ2-7 matches the end of the DNA better, so the J call may be wrong. Source material: blood. This TCR was sampled from a boy between 5 and 17 years old in good health. CDR3: CASGNGVYEQYF. The CDR3 nucleotides read TGCGCCAGCGGTAACGGGGTCTACGAGCAGTACTTC.